A selection of T cell receptor beta chains follows, all from one sample in a study of control samples from healthy donors and cancer patients. The method was immunoSEQ multiplex PCR; TCRdb's version includes in-frame clones alone and lacks a portion of them. Among 120,000 to 150,000 clones listed, more than 80% were seen once. Material for sequencing was blood. All receptors come from a man between 18 and 35 years old in good health. Both conserved end residues are part of each CDR3. A D gene is named only where the DNA matches it firmly. A clone size is listed for some rows: how often the clone was seen (once, few, many), or a class if it is expanded.

v_call,clone_size,d_call,j_call,cdr3_aa,cdr3_nt
TRBV5-1,-,-,TRBJ2-1,CASSLMPGSGNEQFF,TGCGCCAGCAGCTTGATGCCAGGGTCCGGGAATGAGCAGTTCTTC
TRBV7-7,-,-,TRBJ2-7,CASSRDLRDGEQYF,TGTGCCAGCAGCCGCGACTTAAGGGACGGCGAGCAGTACTTC
TRBV5-1,-,-,TRBJ2-1,CASSVQYNEQFF,TGCGCCAGCAGCGTACAGTACAATGAGCAGTTCTTC
TRBV19,-,-,TRBJ1-2,CASSREDYGYTF,TGTGCCAGTAGTAGGGAGGACTATGGCTACACCTTC
TRBV11-2,once,-,TRBJ1-1,CASSLVGGLIEAFF,TGTGCCAGCAGCTTAGTTGGGGGCCTCATTGAAGCTTTCTTT
TRBV19,-,-,TRBJ2-5,CASMKGGMEETQYF,TGTGCCAGCATGAAGGGGGGGATGGAAGAGACCCAGTACTTC
TRBV20-1,-,TRBD1,TRBJ2-7,CSADRGGEQYF,TGCAGTGCTGACAGGGGTGGGGAGCAGTACTTC
TRBV29-1,-,-,TRBJ1-1,CSVETQALMNTEAFF,TGCAGCGTTGAAACTCAGGCCCTCATGAACACTGAAGCTTTCTTT
TRBV2,-,-,TRBJ2-2,CASSVLSNTGELFF,TGTGCCAGCAGTGTATTGTCGAACACCGGGGAGCTGTTTTTT
TRBV6-6,-,-,TRBJ1-5,CASSYGGDSNQPQHF,TGTGCCAGCAGTTACGGGGGTGATAGCAATCAGCCCCAGCATTTT
TRBV14,-,TRBD1,TRBJ1-6,CASSRDRGWSPLHF,TGTGCCAGCAGCCGAGACAGGGGCTGGTCACCCCTCCACTTT
TRBV13,few,TRBD1,TRBJ2-1,CASSAKDRANEQFF,TGTGCCAGCAGCGCGAAGGACAGGGCCAATGAGCAGTTCTTC
TRBV18,-,-,TRBJ2-2,CASSPRGQLFNSNTGELFF,TGTGCCAGCTCACCACGGGGCCAGTTATTTAACTCGAACACCGGGGAGCTGTTTTTT
TRBV5-1,-,TRBD1,TRBJ1-2,CASSPTGQGSYGYTF,TGCGCCAGCAGCCCTACGGGACAGGGTTCCTATGGCTACACCTTC
TRBV5-4,-,TRBD2,TRBJ2-2,CASSLGVAGTYTGELFF,TGTGCCAGCAGCTTGGGGGTAGCGGGGACCTACACCGGGGAGCTGTTTTTT
TRBV6-4,once,-,TRBJ2-3,CASGREITDTQYF,TGTGCCAGCGGCCGGGAGATCACAGATACGCAGTATTTT
TRBV18,once,-,TRBJ2-7,CASSPPTDPEGYEQYF,TGTGCCAGCTCACCACCGACAGATCCGGAAGGTTACGAGCAGTACTTC
TRBV11-2,-,-,TRBJ1-1,CASSSGWGVRTTEAFF,TGTGCCAGCAGCTCGGGGTGGGGGGTTCGTACCACTGAAGCTTTCTTT
TRBV3-1/TRBV3-2,once,TRBD2,TRBJ2-4,CASSHPGLAGALNIQYF,TGTGCCAGCAGCCATCCGGGACTAGCGGGGGCCCTAAACATTCAGTACTTC
TRBV18,-,TRBD2,TRBJ2-3,CASSRRDYTDTQYF,TGTGCCAGCTCTCGCCGGGACTACACAGATACGCAGTATTTT
TRBV6-5,-,TRBD2,TRBJ2-4,CASSARTSGGVIQYF,TGTGCCAGCAGCGCCAGGACTAGCGGGGGAGTCATTCAGTACTTC
TRBV9,-,-,TRBJ1-2,CASSQNEPGGYGYTF,TGTGCCAGCAGCCAAAACGAACCGGGAGGCTATGGCTACACCTTC
TRBV7-3,-,-,TRBJ2-7,CASSSNRGNEQYF,TGTGCCAGCAGCTCCAATAGGGGCAACGAGCAGTACTTC
TRBV19,-,-,TRBJ1-2,CASSILGPTNYYGYTF,TGTGCCAGTAGTATATTAGGCCCCACGAACTACTATGGCTACACCTTC
TRBV30,-,TRBD1,TRBJ1-2,CAWSTTPGGQGTF,TGTGCCTGGAGTACTACTCCAGGGGGTCAGGGCACCTTC
TRBV11-2,-,TRBD1,TRBJ2-5,CASSSPAGTGGGETQYF,TGTGCCAGCAGCTCCCCCGCTGGGACAGGGGGGGGAGAGACCCAGTACTTC
TRBV11-2,-,-,TRBJ1-2,CAIKTRDSIYGYTF,TGTGCCATAAAAACCCGGGACTCGATCTATGGCTACACCTTC
TRBV18,-,-,TRBJ2-5,CASSPPSQGETQYF,TGTGCCAGCTCACCACCGAGTCAGGGGGAGACCCAGTACTTC
TRBV3-1/TRBV3-2,-,TRBD1,TRBJ1-1,CASSRWTGSAFF,TGTGCCAGCAGCCGCTGGACAGGGTCAGCTTTCTTT
TRBV5-1,-,-,TRBJ1-6,CASSLGGRSPLHF,TGCGCCAGCAGCTTGGGAGGGAGGTCACCCCTCCACTTT
TRBV7-2,-,-,TRBJ1-3,CASSSYGAPFTPNTIYF,TGTGCCAGCAGCTCCTATGGGGCCCCTTTCACTCCCAACACCATATATTTT
TRBV11-1,-,-,TRBJ1-1,CASSLRTLNTEAFF,TGTGCCAGCAGCTTGCGGACACTTAACACTGAAGCTTTCTTT
TRBV2,-,-,TRBJ1-1,CASSPHRQVSEAFF,TGTGCCAGCAGTCCCCACCGACAGGTCTCAGAAGCTTTCTTT
TRBV9,-,TRBD2,TRBJ2-3,CASSVGLAGGEGTDTQYF,TGTGCCAGCAGCGTGGGACTAGCGGGGGGGGAAGGCACAGATACGCAGTATTTT
TRBV4-1,-,-,TRBJ2-2,CASSQDPAQRTGELFF,TGCGCCAGCAGCCAAGACCCGGCACAGAGAACCGGGGAGCTGTTTTTT
TRBV6-5,-,-,TRBJ2-7,CAVRRVHPGEQYF,TGTGCCGTCCGGAGGGTCCATCCGGGGGAGCAGTACTTC
TRBV1,-,-,TRBJ2-7,CTSSQSGGLYYEQYF,TGCACCAGCAGCCAGTCCGGGGGGCTATACTACGAGCAGTACTTC
TRBV18,-,-,TRBJ2-2,CASSPPTGANTGELFF,TGTGCCAGCTCACCCCCGACAGGAGCTAACACCGGGGAGCTGTTTTTT
TRBV6-2/TRBV6-3,-,-,TRBJ2-3,CASSYLGHRATDTQYF,TGTGCCAGCAGTTATTTGGGACATAGAGCAACAGATACGCAGTATTTT
TRBV30,-,-,TRBJ1-2,CAWALAGSPNYGYTF,TGTGCCTGGGCGCTTGCAGGGTCTCCTAACTATGGCTACACCTTC
TRBV7-2,-,-,TRBJ1-2,CASSPDNNYGYTF,TGTGCCAGCAGCCCCGACAATAACTATGGCTACACCTTC
TRBV5-4,-,-,TRBJ1-6,CASSLRVVGNSPLHF,TGTGCCAGCAGCTTGCGGGTTGTAGGAAATTCACCCCTCCACTTT